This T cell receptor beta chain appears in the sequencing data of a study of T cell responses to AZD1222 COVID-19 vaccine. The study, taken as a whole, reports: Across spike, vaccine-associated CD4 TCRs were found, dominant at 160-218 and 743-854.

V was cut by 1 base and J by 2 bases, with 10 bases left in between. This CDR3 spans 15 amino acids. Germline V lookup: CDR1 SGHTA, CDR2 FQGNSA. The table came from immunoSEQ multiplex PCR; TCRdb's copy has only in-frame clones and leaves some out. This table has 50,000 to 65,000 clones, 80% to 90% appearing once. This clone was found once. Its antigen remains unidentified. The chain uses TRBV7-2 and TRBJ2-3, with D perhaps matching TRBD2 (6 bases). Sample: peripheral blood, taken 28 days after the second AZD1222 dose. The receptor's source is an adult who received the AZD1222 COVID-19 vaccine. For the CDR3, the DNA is TGTGCCAGCAGCTTAGACAGCGGGCTCACAGATACGCAGTATTTT. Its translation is CASSLDSGLTDTQYF.